What follows describes a single T cell receptor (beta chain). This entry belongs to a study of T cell responses to AZD1222 COVID-19 vaccine. Profiling relied on immunoSEQ multiplex PCR, and the TCRdb table lists in-frame clones only, not all of them. The data contain about 120,000 clones, just over 90% of them singletons. The receptor's source is an adult who received the AZD1222 COVID-19 vaccine. The sample was peripheral blood, taken 28 days after the second AZD1222 dose.

CDR3 in amino acids: CATSRDRAGYEQYF. Written as DNA, the CDR3 is TGTGCCACCAGCAGAGATAGGGCAGGCTACGAGCAGTACTTC. The V and J genes are TRBV15 and TRBJ2-7; D not certain. The length of the CDR3 is 14 residues. Germline CDR1 LNHNV, CDR2 YYDKDF (reference sequence). V dropped 0 bases and J dropped 3 bases, with 9 bases sitting between them.